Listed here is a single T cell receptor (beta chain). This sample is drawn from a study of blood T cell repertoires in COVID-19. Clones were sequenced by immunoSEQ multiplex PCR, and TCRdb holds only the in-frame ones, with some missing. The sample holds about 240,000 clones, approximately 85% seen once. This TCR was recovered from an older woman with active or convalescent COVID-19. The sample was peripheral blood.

The CDR3 bases are TGCGCCAGCAGCGGGGCCCAGAACACCGGGGAGCTGTTTTTT. Its protein product is CASSGAQNTGELFF. This sequence joins TRBV4-1 and TRBJ2-2; D possibly corresponds to TRBD1 (5 bases). Trimming removed 5 bases from V and 1 base from J, with 8 bases in between. CDR1 is MGHRA and CDR2 is YSYEKL in the germline V gene. The CDR3 length is 14 residues.